Each of the 15 T cell receptor beta chains below was sequenced from the same sample in a study of blood T cells in healthy people across ages. The second PCR ran about 6 to 12 cycles with a sample-barcoded 5' primer and J-beta primers. A single record per CDR3 protein comes from TCRdb applying MiXCR to the 5' RACE reads. Of around 870,000 distinct CDR3 sequences listed, under 35% are singletons. Specimen: blood. The source is a woman of 80 years or more in good health.

V usage is TRBV3-1 and J usage is TRBJ2-3, with TRBD2 identical over 9 bases. Germline V CDR1 and CDR2: LGHDT, YNNKEL (reference sequence). J lost 6 bases, V lost 4 bases, and 5 bases had no gene match. The CDR3 consists of 14 residues. CDR3 DNA: TGTGCCAGCAGCCTAGCGGGGGCGGGGGATACGCAGTATTTT. It is translated as CASSLAGAGDTQYF.

With respect to this clonotype: A junction end diverges from the germline sequence, so it may reflect a read error. The chain couples TRBV18 to TRBJ2-2; possibly TRBD2 for D (5 bases). Germline CDR1 and CDR2: KGHSH and LQKENI. The CDR3 is 15 amino acids. The CDR3 DNA reads TGTGCCAGCTCACCATCGACCAGACGCACCGGGGAGCGGTTTTTT. Its protein is CASSPSTRRTGERFF.

This chain connects TRBV11-2 to TRBJ1-1, with no clear D. The length of the CDR3 is 15 residues. Trimming shortened V by 1 base and J by 3 bases, and 12 bases separated the two germline ends. Germline values: CDR1 SGHAT, CDR2 FQNNGV. CDR3 sequence reads: CASSLGWAGDTEAFF. The CDR3 coding sequence is TGTGCCAGCAGCTTAGGTTGGGCAGGAGACACTGAAGCTTTCTTT. The variable domain in full, with the rest retrieved from reference TRBV11-2 and TRBJ1-1, is EAGVAQSPRYKIIEKRQSVAFWCNPISGHATLYWYQQILGQGPKLLIQFQNNGVVDDSQLPKDRFSAERLKGVDSTLKIQPAKLEDSAVYLCASSLGWAGDTEAFFGQGTRLTVV.

This clonotype was observed at least ten times. The chain employs TRBV4-3 and TRBJ1-2; 7 bases fit TRBD1. The V segment lost 0 bases and the J segment 7 bases; nucleotides outside the gene matches: 8. CDR3 length: 15 amino acids. Looked up from germline, CDR1 is LGHNA and CDR2 is YSLEER. DNA of the CDR3: TGCGCCAGCAGCCAAGATGTAGGGGGCGCATCTGGCTACACCTTC. Its protein is CASSQDVGGASGYTF.

V and J are TRBV2 and TRBJ2-1; 7 positions agree with TRBD1. The CDR3 sequence is 15 residues long. The ends lost 6 bases at V and 2 bases at J; junction bases unmatched: 7. The V gene's germline CDR1 is SNHLY and CDR2 FYNNEI. The DNA for the CDR3 is TGTGCCAGCAGGAGAGAGCAGGGGGCCTACAATGAGCAGTTCTTC. It encodes CASRREQGAYNEQFF.

This clonotype was counted at least ten times. This chain connects TRBV3-1 to TRBJ2-6; tentative D call: TRBD1 (5 bases). The germline CDR1 and CDR2 sequences are LGHDT and YNNKEL (reference sequence). There are 15 residues in the CDR3. V dropped 8 bases and J dropped 0 bases, with 11 bases sitting between them. This CDR3 is CASATAYSGANVLTF. The CDR3 nucleotides are TGTGCCAGCGCGACAGCTTACTCTGGGGCCAACGTCCTGACTTTC.

V is TRBV24-1 and J is TRBJ2-1; possibly TRBD1 for D (6 bases). Trimming pared 3 bases from V and 2 bases from J, leaving 16 bases between. Looked up from germline, CDR1 is KGHDR and CDR2 is SFDVKD. The CDR3 extends over 17 amino acids. CDR3 sequence: CATSDPTGRWAYNEQFF. CDR3 sequence (DNA): TGTGCCACCAGTGATCCCACAGGGAGATGGGCCTACAATGAGCAGTTCTTC.

In its sample, this clonotype was seen many times. This chain connects TRBV9 to TRBJ2-1; D not resolved. Trimming took 4 bases from V and 7 from J, leaving 12 bases between them. Germline CDR1 is SGDLS and CDR2 is YYNGEE. The CDR3 sequence is 13 residues long. CDR3 in DNA: TGTGCCAGCAGCTCTAACGTACCAAATGAGCAGTTCTTC. This translates into CASSSNVPNEQFF.

This clonotype was recorded many times. The chain recombines TRBV5-5 with TRBJ2-7; D not certain. CDR1 is SGHKS, CDR2 YYEKEE, per germline (reference sequence). V lost 0 bases, J lost 1 base, and 8 bases lay in between. CDR3 size: 14 residues. CDR3 bases: TGTGCCAGCAGCTTGGTTCATGGATCCTACGAGCAGTACTTC. Amino acid sequence: CASSLVHGSYEQYF.

This chain links TRBV7-9 with TRBJ2-3; D is perhaps TRBD1 (7 bases). The CDR3 totals 12 residues. Germline V gene lookup returns CDR1 SEHNR and CDR2 FQNEAQ (reference sequence). The V end was cut by 10 bases, the J end by 3 bases, with 11 bases between. The CDR3 DNA reads TGTGCCACAGCAGGGGGGACAGATACGCAGTATTTT. The encoded protein is CATAGGTDTQYF.

This clonotype showed up just a few times. This could be a read error, since a much larger clone is one nucleotide away. V is TRBV27 and J is TRBJ2-1; tentatively, D is TRBD2 (6 bases). The DNA end favors TRBJ2-7, so the J call may be wrong. The germline V gene has CDR1 MNHEY and CDR2 SMNVEV (reference sequence). This CDR3 region has 16 residues. For the CDR3, the DNA is TGTGCCAGCAGTTTAATCGGTCAGGCGGGGTACAATGAGCAGTACTTC. Translating it yields CASSLIGQAGYNEQYF.

The table lists this clonotype with a count of one. The rearrangement joins TRBV7-6 to TRBJ2-7; 8 bases fit TRBD1. The CDR3 covers 15 residues. Germline V CDR1 and CDR2: SGHVS, FNYEAQ. V lost 5 bases and J lost 2; bases outside the gene matches: 8. The DNA of the CDR3 is TGTGCCAGCAGCACCCGGACAGGGTTAGCCTACGAGCAGTACTTC. Translating it yields CASSTRTGLAYEQYF.

To note about this clonotype: A clone one base away is much larger, so this may be a read error. The chain combines TRBV6-1 with TRBJ2-6; 9 bases are a match to TRBD1. The length of the CDR3 is 19 residues. Germline CDR1 MNHNS, CDR2 SASEGT. The CDR3 sequence: CASSRPEGQGYSGANVQTF. The CDR3 coding sequence is TGTGCCAGCAGTCGTCCCGAGGGACAGGGATACTCTGGGGCCAACGTCCAGACTTTC.

This clonotype was counted between two and nine times. V is TRBV4-3 and J is TRBJ2-2; D is perhaps TRBD1 or TRBD2 (5 bases each). The CDR3 covers 14 residues. Germline V CDR1 and CDR2: LGHNA, YSLEER. V was clipped by 0 bases and J by 6 bases, with 8 bases between them. CDR3 loop: CASSQDMGAGELFF. CDR3 DNA: TGCGCCAGCAGCCAAGATATGGGGGCCGGGGAGCTGTTTTTT.

In regard to this clonotype: A much larger clone differs by one base, so this may be a read error. CDR3 region: CASGPGTSVGNEQYF. DNA for the CDR3: TGTGCCAGCGGACCCGGTACTAGCGTGGGCAATGAGCAGTACTTC. This sequence joins TRBV7-2 and TRBJ2-5, with 7 bases fitting TRBD2. Losses at the gene ends were 8 bases for V and 11 bases for J; bases not matched to a gene: 20. The CDR3 contains 15 residues. Germline V gene sequence: CDR1 SGHTA, CDR2 FQGNSA. Together with reference TRBV7-2 and TRBJ2-5, the CDR3 gives the full variable domain: GAGVSQSPSNKVTEKGKDVELRCDPISGHTALYWYRQSLGQGLEFLIYFQGNSAPDKSGLPSDRFSAERTGGSVSTLTIQRTQQEDSAVYLCASGPGTSVGNEQYFGPGTRLLVL.